The 31 T cell receptor beta chains reported below all come from one sample, sequenced in a study of cytomegalovirus exposure and HLA in healthy donors. The protocol was immunoSEQ multiplex PCR, while the TCRdb copy is restricted to in-frame clones and leaves out a portion. Of about 270,000 clones in the sample, about 86% were seen once. The sample consisted of PBMCs. These receptors were taken from a young woman in good health and CMV-seronegative.

The chain combines TRBV5-1 with TRBJ2-3; D may be TRBD2 (5 bases). The CDR3 has 15 amino acids. Germline values: CDR1 SGHRS, CDR2 YFSETQ. Trimming removed 3 bases from V and 0 bases from J, with 11 bases in between. CDR3 region: CASSSVAISTDTQYF. The CDR3 DNA reads as TGCGCCAGCAGCTCCGTAGCGATCAGCACAGATACGCAGTATTTT.

The chain links TRBV5-6 to TRBJ2-7; TRBD1 agrees at 11 bases. Looked up from germline, CDR1 is SGHDT and CDR2 is YYEEEE. V lost 4 bases, J lost 1 base, and 4 bases stayed unmatched. The CDR3 covers 15 residues. The CDR3 loop is CASSGGQGESYEQYF. In nucleotides, the CDR3 is TGTGCCAGCAGCGGGGGACAGGGGGAGTCCTACGAGCAGTACTTC.

This rearrangement joins TRBV5-1 to TRBJ2-1; possibly TRBD1 for D (5 bases). Between the trimmed V and J ends, which lost 0 bases and 5 bases, there was a span of 9 bases. In germline, CDR1 is SGHRS, CDR2 YFSETQ. The CDR3 is 14 amino acids. The CDR3 bases are TGCGCCAGCAGCTTGGGTCCCAGGGACAATGAGCAGTTCTTC. It yields the protein CASSLGPRDNEQFF.

This chain links TRBV5-6 with TRBJ1-2; D ambiguous. Germline loops: CDR1 SGHDT, CDR2 YYEEEE. V lost 2 bases and J lost 4, with 9 bases in between. The CDR3 has 13 residues. The CDR3 loop is CASSLTAIYGYTF. Written as DNA, the CDR3 is TGTGCCAGCAGCTTAACAGCCATCTATGGCTACACCTTC.

This sequence joins TRBV19 and TRBJ1-2, with 10 bases that match TRBD1. The CDR3 totals 15 residues. Germline loops: CDR1 LNHDA, CDR2 SQIVND (reference sequence). The V segment lost 6 bases and the J segment 3 bases; nucleotides outside the gene matches: 7. The CDR3 nucleotides read TGTGCCAGTAGCACCGGGACAGGGGATTACTATGGCTACACCTTC. This sequence encodes CASSTGTGDYYGYTF.

A single count supports this clone. This rearrangement joins TRBV6-1 to TRBJ1-2; D perhaps matches TRBD1 (6 bases). The CDR3 is made up of 14 amino acids. The V gene lost 1 base and the J gene lost 4 bases, with 10 bases spanning the gap. Looked up from germline, CDR1 is MNHNS and CDR2 is SASEGT. CDR3 sequence: CASSEVQGGYGYTF. CDR3 sequence (DNA): TGTGCCAGCAGTGAAGTGCAAGGGGGCTATGGCTACACCTTC.

V usage is TRBV5-1 and J usage is TRBJ1-1; perhaps TRBD1 as D (6 bases). CDR3 size: 14 residues. Germline CDR1 reads SGHRS; CDR2 reads YFSETQ. V lost 2 bases to trimming and J lost 1 base, with 9 bases between them. The CDR3 bases are TGCGCCAGCAGCTTACAGGGTACGAACACTGAAGCTTTCTTT. It encodes CASSLQGTNTEAFF. Combining the CDR3 with reference TRBV5-1 and TRBJ1-1 gives the whole variable domain KAGVTQTPRYLIKTRGQQVTLSCSPISGHRSVSWYQQTPGQGLQFLFEYFSETQRNKGNFPGRFSGRQFSNSRSEMNVSTLELGDSALYLCASSLQGTNTEAFFGQGTRLTVV.

V is TRBV7-6 and J is TRBJ1-2, with 9 bases that match TRBD1. The CDR3 is 15 amino acids. Unmatched junction bases numbered 8, after V lost 5 bases and J lost 4 bases. CDR1 is SGHVS and CDR2 is FNYEAQ in the germline V gene. The CDR3 DNA reads as TGTGCCAGCAGCAAAACCGGGACAGGGATCTATGGCTACACCTTC. Translating it yields CASSKTGTGIYGYTF.

V and J are TRBV4-2 and TRBJ1-1; no definite D call. The V end was cut by 0 bases, the J end by 0 bases, with 14 bases between. CDR1 and CDR2 (germline): LGHNA, YNFKEQ. The length of the CDR3 is 17 residues. The CDR3 DNA sequence: TGTGCCAGCAGCCAAGATGCATCTACCCCGATGAACACTGAAGCTTTCTTT. Amino acid sequence: CASSQDASTPMNTEAFF.

The chain is built from TRBV27 and TRBJ2-5, with 7 bases identical to TRBD1. The CDR3 consists of 14 residues. Unmatched junction bases numbered 5, after V lost 4 bases and J lost 3 bases. The germline gives CDR1 MNHEY, CDR2 SMNVEV (reference sequence). CDR3 sequence reads: CASSWRTGEETQYF. The CDR3 region has the DNA TGTGCCAGCAGTTGGCGGACAGGAGAAGAGACCCAGTACTTC.

The table lists this clone with a few counts. This chain joins TRBV4-3 and TRBJ1-1, with unresolved D. Germline CDR1 and CDR2: LGHNA and YSLEER. V lost 3 bases, J lost 0 bases, and 11 bases lay in between. This CDR3 region has 15 residues. CDR3 loop: CASSQATEMNTEAFF. The CDR3 DNA reads TGCGCCAGCAGCCAGGCTACAGAAATGAACACTGAAGCTTTCTTT.

The chain couples TRBV13 to TRBJ1-4, with 7 bases that match TRBD1. The CDR3 sequence is 14 residues long. The V and J ends lost 4 bases and 8 bases, in that order; junction bases with no gene match: 7. In germline, CDR1 is PRHDT, CDR2 FYEKMQ (reference sequence). CDR3 DNA sequence: TGTGCCAGCAGCTCACAGGGGCTCGGGGAAAAACTGTTTTTT. Translation gives CASSSQGLGEKLFF.

V and J are TRBV28 and TRBJ2-7; 10 positions match TRBD2. This CDR3 region has 16 residues. V trimming: 0 bases; J trimming: 7 bases; junction bases outside the gene matches: 9. Per germline, CDR1 MDHEN and CDR2 SYDVKM. The DNA of the CDR3 is TGTGCCAGCAGTTTATGGGCTAGCGGGGGTCAAGGGGAGCAGTACTTC. Translating it yields CASSLWASGGQGEQYF. Drawing the rest from reference TRBV28 and TRBJ2-7, the complete variable domain is DVKVTQSSRYLVKRTGEKVFLECVQDMDHENMFWYRQDPGLGLRLIYFSYDVKMKEKGDIPEGYSVSREKKERFSLILESASTNQTSMYLCASSLWASGGQGEQYFGPGTRLTVT.

The V gene is TRBV2, the J gene TRBJ1-4; no reliable D call. This CDR3 spans 15 amino acids. Germline lookup yields CDR1 SNHLY and CDR2 FYNNEI. The V gene lost 7 bases and the J gene lost 13 bases, with 25 bases spanning the gap. DNA for the CDR3: TGTGCCAGCACCCAGACCTACAGCCTTGGGTATGGACTGTTTTTT. It yields the protein CASTQTYSLGYGLFF.

This chain links TRBV10-2 with TRBJ2-7; tentatively, D is TRBD1 (6 bases). This CDR3 has 13 residues. The V gene's germline CDR1 is WSHSY and CDR2 SAAADI. The V gene lost 2 bases and the J gene lost 13 bases, with 18 bases spanning the gap. The DNA of the CDR3 is TGCGCCAGCAGTGAGCCCGGACAGAAACAGGGCTACTTC. Its translation: CASSEPGQKQGYF.

The chain has TRBV7-2 and TRBJ1-6; 9 positions match TRBD1. Germline trimming cut 5 bases from V and 6 bases from J; bases unmatched to any gene: 8. CDR3 size: 16 residues. Germline CDR1 and CDR2: SGHTA and FQGNSA. Here the CDR3 reads CASSLGTGRFNSPLHF. The CDR3 coding sequence is TGTGCCAGCAGCCTAGGGACAGGGCGATTTAATTCACCCCTCCACTTT.

J is TRBJ2-2 and V is TRBV11-2; tentative D call: TRBD2 (5 bases). The V end was cut by 5 bases, the J end by 5 bases, with 9 bases between. From germline, CDR1 is SGHAT and CDR2 FQNNGV. There are 13 residues in the CDR3. The CDR3 nucleotides read TGTGCCAGCAGCAGCAAGCGGACCGGGGAGCTGTTTTTT. As protein: CASSSKRTGELFF.

The gene calls are TRBV29-1 and TRBJ2-6, with no clear D. V was clipped by 5 bases and J by 1 base, with 3 bases between them. This CDR3 comprises 12 residues. Germline V gives CDR1 SQVTM, CDR2 ANQGSEA. As DNA, the CDR3 is TGCAGCGTTCTTTCTGGGGCCAACGTCCTGACTTTC. It is translated as CSVLSGANVLTF.

V is TRBV5-1 and J is TRBJ2-5; D perhaps matches TRBD1 (8 bases). The CDR3 sequence is 17 residues long. The germline V gene encodes CDR1 SGHRS and CDR2 YFSETQ. Trimming took off 4 bases at V and 4 bases at J, with 23 bases between the two ends. CDR3 residues: CASSQPRTGRVRETQYF. The CDR3 DNA is TGCGCCAGCAGCCAACCTAGGACAGGGAGGGTTAGAGAGACCCAGTACTTC.

The sample holds one count of this clone. This chain links TRBV28 with TRBJ1-2; a possible D gene is TRBD1 (5 bases). The CDR3 is 12 amino acids. The V and J ends lost 2 bases and 8 bases respectively, with 9 bases between them. Germline CDR1 and CDR2: MDHEN and SYDVKM. DNA of the CDR3: TGTGCCAGCAGTTTAGGGGCGGCGGGCTACACCTTC. It codes for CASSLGAAGYTF.

The chain is built from TRBV7-2 and TRBJ2-3; no reliable D call. V shed 3 bases and J shed 0 bases, with 10 bases lying between them. The CDR3 contains 15 residues. Looked up from germline, CDR1 is SGHTA and CDR2 is FQGNSA. DNA for the CDR3: TGTGCCAGCAGCTTGTTCGCGGCTAGCACAGATACGCAGTATTTT. It translates to CASSLFAASTDTQYF. The full variable domain, rest sourced from reference TRBV7-2 and TRBJ2-3, is GAGVSQSPSNKVTEKGKDVELRCDPISGHTALYWYRQSLGQGLEFLIYFQGNSAPDKSGLPSDRFSAERTGGSVSTLTIQRTQQEDSAVYLCASSLFAASTDTQYFGPGTRLTVL.

The V and J genes are TRBV5-6 and TRBJ1-5; D is possibly TRBD1 (6 bases). The CDR3 extends over 15 amino acids. CDR1 and CDR2 (germline): SGHDT, YYEEEE. Trimming stripped 2 bases from V and 0 bases from J, with 9 bases between. The CDR3 loop reads CASSLTGSSNQPQHF. In DNA form, the CDR3 reads TGTGCCAGCAGCTTAACAGGGTCTAGCAATCAGCCCCAGCATTTT.

This clone was seen a few times. The chain employs TRBV7-9 and TRBJ1-5; the D is unclear. This CDR3 region has 12 residues. V dropped 5 bases and J dropped 3 bases, with 5 bases sitting between them. Germline CDR1 reads SEHNR; CDR2 reads FQNEAQ (reference sequence). The CDR3 here is CASSLFNQPQHF. The CDR3 nucleotides read TGTGCCAGCAGCCTATTCAATCAGCCCCAGCATTTT.

The chain has TRBV11-2 and TRBJ1-2, with D possibly matching TRBD1 (5 bases). Germline lookup yields CDR1 SGHAT and CDR2 FQNNGV. This CDR3 is 15 amino acids long. V was cut by 1 base and J by 0 bases, with 9 bases left in between. The CDR3 here is CASSLVGTANYGYTF. In DNA, the CDR3 is TGTGCCAGCAGCTTAGTCGGGACTGCTAACTATGGCTACACCTTC.

This chain links TRBV5-1 with TRBJ2-2; TRBD2 agrees at 12 bases. Losses at the gene ends were 0 bases for V and 3 bases for J; bases not matched to a gene: 9. The CDR3 totals 19 residues. Germline lookup yields CDR1 SGHRS and CDR2 YFSETQ. CDR3 sequence (DNA): TGCGCCAGCAGCTTGGCCCGCCTAGCGGGAGGGCCGTACACCGGGGAGCTGTTTTTT. Encoded protein: CASSLARLAGGPYTGELFF.

This chain uses TRBV9 with TRBJ2-3, with TRBD2 matching 7 bases. V trimming: 4 bases; J trimming: 6 bases; junction bases outside the gene matches: 5. Germline V gene data show CDR1 as SGDLS and CDR2 as YYNGEE. The CDR3 has 13 amino acids. For the CDR3, the DNA is TGTGCCAGCAGCCCTCTCGGGGGGGATACGCAGTATTTT. Amino acid sequence: CASSPLGGDTQYF.

The chain combines TRBV28 with TRBJ1-4; TRBD1 aligns across 9 bases. CDR1 is MDHEN and CDR2 is SYDVKM in the germline V gene. V gave up 1 base and J gave up 1 base; unmatched junction bases: 10. This CDR3 spans 19 amino acids. CDR3 residues: CASSLLGTGKGETNEKLFF. The CDR3 nucleotides are TGTGCCAGCAGTTTATTAGGGACAGGGAAAGGGGAAACTAATGAAAAACTGTTTTTT.

The table lists this clone with a few counts. This chain links TRBV30 with TRBJ1-2, with D possibly TRBD1 on 6 matching bases. The CDR3 is 12 residues long. V shed 6 bases and J shed 7 bases, with 15 bases lying between them. The germline V gene encodes CDR1 GTSNPN and CDR2 SVGIG (reference sequence). This CDR3 reads CACTGGGSGYTF. DNA of the CDR3: TGTGCCTGTACGGGGGGCGGCTCTGGCTACACCTTC.

This rearrangement joins TRBV2 to TRBJ1-2; weak D call: TRBD1 (6 bases). V lost 6 bases and J lost 8, with 16 bases in between. The CDR3 length is 13 residues. CDR1 is SNHLY, CDR2 FYNNEI, per germline. The CDR3 protein is CASRSDRLRGYTF. CDR3 bases: TGTGCCAGCAGATCAGACAGGCTACGAGGCTACACCTTC.

The rearrangement uses TRBV19 and TRBJ1-3; D not certain. This CDR3 contains 16 residues. Deletions cut 10 bases from V and 4 bases from J, with 23 bases between. Germline V CDR1 and CDR2: LNHDA, SQIVND (reference sequence). CDR3 region: CATTSPGSVRGNTIYF. CDR3 coding DNA: TGTGCCACCACCTCCCCGGGGTCTGTGCGAGGAAACACCATATATTTT.

The chain couples TRBV28 to TRBJ1-5; 10 bases map to TRBD1. Germline values: CDR1 MDHEN, CDR2 SYDVKM. Losses at the gene ends were 6 bases for V and 7 bases for J; bases not matched to a gene: 12. The CDR3 spans 16 residues. The CDR3 protein is CASRFGTGERRQPQHF. CDR3 DNA sequence: TGTGCCAGCAGATTCGGGACAGGGGAACGGCGCCAGCCCCAGCATTTT.